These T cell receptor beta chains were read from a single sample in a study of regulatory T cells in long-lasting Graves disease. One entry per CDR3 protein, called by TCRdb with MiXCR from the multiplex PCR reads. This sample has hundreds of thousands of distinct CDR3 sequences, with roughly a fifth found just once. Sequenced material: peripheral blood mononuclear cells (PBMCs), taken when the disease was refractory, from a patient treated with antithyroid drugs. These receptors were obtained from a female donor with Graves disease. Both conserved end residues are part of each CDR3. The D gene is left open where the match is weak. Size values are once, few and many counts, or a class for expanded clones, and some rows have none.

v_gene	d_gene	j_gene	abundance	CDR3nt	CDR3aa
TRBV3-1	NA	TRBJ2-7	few	TGTGCCAGCAGCCAAACGGGGCGCGAGCAGTACTTC	CASSQTGREQYF
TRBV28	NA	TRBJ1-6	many	TGTGCCAGCAGCCCCGATAATGGGTCACCCCTCCACTTT	CASSPDNGSPLHF
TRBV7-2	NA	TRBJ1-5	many	TGTGCCAGCAGCTTAGCGGGGTCTGGCAATCAGCCCCAGCATTTT	CASSLAGSGNQPQHF
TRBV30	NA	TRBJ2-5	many	TGTGCCTGGAGTGTAGTTCAAGAGACCCAGTACTTC	CAWSVVQETQYF
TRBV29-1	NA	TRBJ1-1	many	TGCAGCGTTGAAGAGCAGAACCTGAACACTGAAGCTTTCTTT	CSVEEQNLNTEAFF
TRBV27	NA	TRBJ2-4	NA	TGTGCCAGCATGGCAGGGGGGAACATTCAGTACTTC	CASMAGGNIQYF
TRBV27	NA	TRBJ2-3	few	TGTGCCAGCAGTTCCTGGGCCCCCCCCACAGATACGCAGTATTTT	CASSSWAPPTDTQYF
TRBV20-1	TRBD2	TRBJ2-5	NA	TGCAGTGAGGGACTACAGGAGACCCAGTACTTC	CSEGLQETQYF
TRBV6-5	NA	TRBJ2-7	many	TGTGCCAGCAGTTACTCGCCGGACCCCTACGAGCAGTACTTC	CASSYSPDPYEQYF
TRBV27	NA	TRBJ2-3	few	TGTGCCAGCAGCCCGATGAGATTCGCTAGCACAGATACGCAGTATTTT	CASSPMRFASTDTQYF
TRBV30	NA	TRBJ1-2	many	TGTGCCTGGGTGAGAGGACACTCTGGAAACTATGGCTACACCTTC	CAWVRGHSGNYGYTF
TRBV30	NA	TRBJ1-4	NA	TGTGCCTGTCGAGAGTGGGGGGTCCTTCCTCTAGGAGAAAAACTGTTTTTT	CACREWGVLPLGEKLFF
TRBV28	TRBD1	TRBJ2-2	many	TGTGCCAGCAGTTTATACAGGGGGGCCGGGGAGCTGTTTTTT	CASSLYRGAGELFF
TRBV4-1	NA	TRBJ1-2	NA	TGCGCCAGCAGCCGAGATGGACTCTACACCTTC	CASSRDGLYTF
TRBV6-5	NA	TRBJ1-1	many	TGTGCCAGCAGTTATTCCCAGCGGGCTTTCTTT	CASSYSQRAFF
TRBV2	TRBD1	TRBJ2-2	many	TGTGCCAGCAGAGGACAGGAGACCGGGGAGCTGTTTTTT	CASRGQETGELFF
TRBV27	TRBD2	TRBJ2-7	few	TGTGCCAGCAGTCCCGCAGCCCTAACTAGCGGGTTATCCCACGAGCAGTACTTC	CASSPAALTSGLSHEQYF
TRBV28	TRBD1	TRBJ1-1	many	TGTGCCAGCAGTAAAAGGACAGGGGGCTTCACTGAAGCTTTCTTT	CASSKRTGGFTEAFF
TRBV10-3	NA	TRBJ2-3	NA	TGTGCCATCAGCGACAGATCAGATACGCAGTATTTT	CAISDRSDTQYF
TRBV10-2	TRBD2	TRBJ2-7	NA	TGCGCCAGCAGTGAGCGGGGAGGGGCGTCCTACGAGCAGTACTTC	CASSERGGASYEQYF
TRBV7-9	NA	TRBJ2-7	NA	TGTGCCAGCAGCTTTTCCCGGCCGGGACGCACCAGCCCCTACGAGCAGTACTTC	CASSFSRPGRTSPYEQYF
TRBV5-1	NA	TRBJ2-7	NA	TGCGCCAGCAGCTTGGTTTCTGGAACCTACGAGCAGTACTTC	CASSLVSGTYEQYF
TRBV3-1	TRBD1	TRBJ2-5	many	TGTGCCAGCAGCCAACCGAGAGGAGACAGGGAAAAGACCCAGTACTTC	CASSQPRGDREKTQYF
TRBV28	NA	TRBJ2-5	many	TGTGCCAGCAGTTTCCCGCACGTTGGGCTCCAAGAGACCCAGTACTTC	CASSFPHVGLQETQYF
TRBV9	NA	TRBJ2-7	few	TGTGCCAGCAGCGTTGGCCGGACAGACTACGAGCAGTACTTC	CASSVGRTDYEQYF
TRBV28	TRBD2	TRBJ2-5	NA	TGTGCCAGCAGCTCCGACTTAGCGGGAGTCGAGACCCAGTACTTC	CASSSDLAGVETQYF
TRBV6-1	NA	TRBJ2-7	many	TGTGCCAGCACTCTGAGGGCTAGCGCCGGCTACGAGCAGTACTTC	CASTLRASAGYEQYF
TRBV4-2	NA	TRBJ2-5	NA	TGTGCCAGCAGCCAAAACCCCGACGAGACCCAGTACTTC	CASSQNPDETQYF
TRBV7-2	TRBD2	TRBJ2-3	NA	TGTGCCAGCAGCTTCCGGACTAGCGGGAGCTCAGATACGCAGTATTTT	CASSFRTSGSSDTQYF
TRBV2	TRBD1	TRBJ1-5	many	TGTGCCAGCAGGGACAGGGAAACGAGCAATCAGCCCCAGCATTTT	CASRDRETSNQPQHF
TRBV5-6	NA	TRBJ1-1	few	TGTGCCAGCAGCGATGGACAGATCTTGAACACTGAAGCTTTCTTT	CASSDGQILNTEAFF
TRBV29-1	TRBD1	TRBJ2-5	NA	TGCAGCGTTGGAACAGGGGCGCAAGAGACCCAGTACTTC	CSVGTGAQETQYF
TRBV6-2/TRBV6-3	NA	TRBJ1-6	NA	TGTGCCAGCAGCACAGACATCCCTAATTCACCCCTCCACTTT	CASSTDIPNSPLHF
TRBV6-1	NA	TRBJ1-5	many	TGTGCCAGCAATGACAGGATTGAACAGCCCCAGCATTTT	CASNDRIEQPQHF
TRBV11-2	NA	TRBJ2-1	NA	TGTGCCAGCAGGCTCAGGGGCCCGTACAATGAGCAGTTCTTC	CASRLRGPYNEQFF
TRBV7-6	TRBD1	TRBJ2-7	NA	TGTGCCAGCAGTGCCGGGACAGGGGGGAAGTACGAGCAGTACTTC	CASSAGTGGKYEQYF
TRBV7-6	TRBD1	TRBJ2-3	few	TGTGCCAGCAGCTTTGGGACAGGGGGTTCAGATACGCAGTATTTT	CASSFGTGGSDTQYF